A selection of T cell receptor beta chains follows, all from one sample in a study of T cell repertoires in cytomegalovirus infection. TCRdb independently ran MiXCR on the reads; one entry per CDR3 protein. Among about 740,000 distinct CDR3 sequences listed, roughly 35% were seen once. The sample taken for sequencing was PBMCs. These receptors came from a human donor in good health (CMV status not recorded). Some clones in this sample may be carry-over from other donors' samples. Both conserved end residues are part of each CDR3. D genes are given only for firm matches. Some rows mark clone size as missing; the rest say once, few, many or name a class of expanded clone.

j_call v_call d_call clone_size cdr3_aa cdr3_nt
TRBJ1-1 TRBV14 NA few CASSQAVSRTEAFF TGTGCCAGCAGCCAAGCGGTATCGAGAACTGAAGCTTTCTTT
TRBJ2-3 TRBV20-1 NA NA CSARITDTQYF TGCAGTGCGAGAATCACAGATACGCAGTATTTT
TRBJ2-2 TRBV19 TRBD2 few CASKSGRGSGELFF TGTGCCAGTAAAAGCGGGAGGGGATCCGGGGAGCTGTTTTTT
TRBJ1-2 TRBV4-1 NA many CASSLLDSTNYGYTF TGCGCCAGCAGCCTATTAGACAGCACTAACTATGGCTACACCTTC
TRBJ1-2 TRBV19 NA NA CASSIQDNYGYTF TGTGCCAGTAGTATACAGGACAACTATGGCTACACCTTC
TRBJ2-7 TRBV7-2 TRBD1 NA CASSLQGANVPYEQYF TGTGCCAGCAGCTTGCAGGGGGCTAACGTCCCCTACGAGCAGTACTTC
TRBJ2-7 TRBV28 NA NA CASSFASSSGFSYEQYF TGTGCCAGCAGTTTTGCTAGTTCGTCGGGGTTCTCCTACGAGCAGTACTTC
TRBJ2-7 TRBV6-5 NA few CASSRQIAREQYF TGTGCCAGCAGCCGTCAAATAGCACGCGAGCAGTACTTC
TRBJ2-1 TRBV7-2 NA many CASSLESNEQFF TGTGCCAGCAGCTTAGAAAGCAATGAGCAGTTCTTC
TRBJ2-7 TRBV7-6 TRBD2 few CASSAGGDGQPYEQYF TGTGCCAGCAGCGCTGGGGGGGACGGACAACCCTACGAGCAGTACTTC
TRBJ2-1 TRBV6-1 NA NA CASKPARASYNEQFF TGTGCCAGCAAACCCGCGAGGGCCTCCTACAATGAGCAGTTCTTC
TRBJ2-5 TRBV7-2 NA NA CASSLADLTEIGETQYF TGTGCCAGCAGCTTAGCCGACTTAACAGAAATCGGAGAGACCCAGTACTTC
TRBJ1-1 TRBV7-8 NA many CASSLVYRQGNTEAFF TGTGCCAGCAGCTTAGTATATCGCCAGGGAAACACTGAAGCTTTCTTT
TRBJ2-7 TRBV7-6 TRBD1 NA CASSLGTGGLDEQYF TGTGCCAGCAGCTTAGGGACAGGGGGCCTAGACGAGCAGTACTTC
TRBJ2-1 TRBV10-3 NA NA CAISEPWDNEQFF TGTGCCATCAGTGAGCCTTGGGACAATGAGCAGTTCTTC
TRBJ2-3 TRBV12-3/TRBV12-4 TRBD2 few CASRSHRASGTTDTQYF TGTGCCAGCAGATCACATCGAGCTAGCGGGACCACAGATACGCAGTATTTT